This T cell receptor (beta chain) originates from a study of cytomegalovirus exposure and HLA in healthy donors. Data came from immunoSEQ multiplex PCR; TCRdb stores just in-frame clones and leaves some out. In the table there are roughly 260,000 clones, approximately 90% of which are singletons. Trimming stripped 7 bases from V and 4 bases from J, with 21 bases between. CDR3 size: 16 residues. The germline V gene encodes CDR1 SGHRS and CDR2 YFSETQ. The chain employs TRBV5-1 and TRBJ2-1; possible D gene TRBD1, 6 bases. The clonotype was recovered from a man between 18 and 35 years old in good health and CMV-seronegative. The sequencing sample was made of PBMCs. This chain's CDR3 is CASHDRPGTLYNEQFF. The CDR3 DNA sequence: TGCGCCAGCCACGACCGCCCCGGGACACTTTACAATGAGCAGTTCTTC.